The 7 T cell receptor beta chains below all came from one sample that was sequenced in a study of blood T cell repertoires in COVID-19. TCRdb's copy holds only in-frame clones and misses some; the assay was immunoSEQ multiplex PCR. The table lists 30,000 to 35,000 clones, roughly 80% of them singletons. Sequenced sample: peripheral blood. The receptors stem from a man aged 80 or over with active or convalescent COVID-19.

The count of this clone is one. The rearrangement uses TRBV6-5 and TRBJ2-4, with a possible D match to TRBD2 (5 bases). This CDR3 region has 15 residues. The V gene's germline CDR1 is MNHEY and CDR2 SVGAGI. Trimming cost V 0 bases and J 1 base, with 7 bases left between them. DNA of the CDR3: TGTGCCAGCAGTTACTCCTGGGAGGCCAAAAACATTCAGTACTTC. Translation: CASSYSWEAKNIQYF.

J is TRBJ2-3 and V is TRBV4-1; maybe TRBD1 (5 bases). V lost 1 base and J 5 bases, leaving 13 bases between the germline ends. Germline V gene lookup returns CDR1 MGHRA and CDR2 YSYEKL. The CDR3 has 15 residues. The CDR3 loop is CASSQGQGKEDTQYF. The CDR3, as DNA: TGCGCCAGCAGCCAAGGGCAGGGTAAAGAAGATACGCAGTATTTT.

The chain couples TRBV25-1 to TRBJ2-3, with 8 nucleotides matching TRBD2. V shed 10 bases and J 4 bases; nucleotides not matched to a gene: 10. The CDR3 is 14 residues long. CDR1 is MGHDK, CDR2 SYGVNS, per germline. DNA for the CDR3: TGTGCCACCGAGCGGGAGAGGGGCGCAGATACGCAGTATTTT. It yields the protein CATERERGADTQYF.

This clone was seen a single time. V gene TRBV28 combines with J gene TRBJ2-3, with a weak D call TRBD1 (5 bases). Trimming pared 6 bases from V and 8 bases from J, leaving 24 bases between. This CDR3 has 16 residues. Looked up from germline, CDR1 is MDHEN and CDR2 is SYDVKM. The CDR3 DNA is TGTGCCAGCAGCTGGGGCCCAGATACCCAACTCGGTACGCAGTATTTT. Amino acid sequence: CASSWGPDTQLGTQYF.

This clone was seen more than once but under ten times. V gene TRBV12-5 combines with J gene TRBJ2-3, with 13 bases fitting TRBD2. The CDR3 consists of 16 residues. CDR1 is LGHNT, CDR2 FRNRAP, per germline. V lost 5 bases to trimming and J lost 4 bases; unmatched junction nucleotides: 6. The CDR3 loop is CASGPGTSGMSDTQYF. The CDR3 DNA sequence: TGTGCTAGTGGTCCCGGGACTAGCGGGATGTCAGATACGCAGTATTTT. The full variable domain, rest sourced from reference TRBV12-5 and TRBJ2-3, is DARVTQTPRHKVTEMGQEVTMRCQPILGHNTVFWYRQTMMQGLELLAYFRNRAPLDDSGMPKDRFSAEMPDATLATLKIQPSEPRDSAVYFCASGPGTSGMSDTQYFGPGTRLTVL.

The chain carries TRBV27 and TRBJ1-6; 8 positions agree with TRBD1. This CDR3 is 15 amino acids long. From germline, CDR1 is MNHEY and CDR2 SMNVEV (reference sequence). V trimming: 0 bases; J trimming: 11 bases; junction bases outside the gene matches: 6. This CDR3 is CASSLSVRGRAPLHF. The CDR3 DNA reads as TGTGCCAGCAGTTTATCGGTCAGGGGGCGCGCACCCCTCCACTTT.

The chain has TRBV6-5 and TRBJ1-4, with D hard to call. The CDR3 extends over 14 amino acids. V lost 2 bases and J 1 base, leaving 5 bases between the germline ends. The V gene's germline CDR1 is MNHEY and CDR2 SVGAGI. The CDR3 region is CASSYVLTNEKLFF. CDR3 nucleotides: TGTGCCAGCAGTTACGTTCTAACTAATGAAAAACTGTTTTTT.